This TCR beta chain was observed in a study of shared clonotypes between healthy human individuals. Libraries were prepared by immunoSEQ multiplex PCR; TCRdb keeps only in-frame clonotypes and omits some of them. The sample includes over 2 million clones, about 95% of them seen just once. Germline loops: CDR1 SEHNR, CDR2 FQNEAQ (reference sequence). V gave up 4 bases and J gave up 2 bases, with 12 bases separating them. There are 14 residues in the CDR3. It was CD45RO-negative cells, positively selected for CCR7, that made up naive CD8 cells, with terminally differentiated effector memory CD45RA+ cells excluded.

The clonotype comes from a man aged 18 to 29 in good health. Sequencing was performed on naive CD8+ T cells sorted from blood. The chain uses TRBV7-9 and TRBJ2-7, with D unresolved. CDR3 DNA sequence: TGTGCCAGCAGCTACGTAGGGAACACCTACGAGCAGTACTTC. Its translation: CASSYVGNTYEQYF.